This is a list of T cell receptor beta chains from one sample in a study of beta chain features in type 1 diabetes. The table came from immunoSEQ multiplex PCR; TCRdb's copy has only in-frame clones and leaves some out. The sample has around 600,000 clones; around an eighth are singletons. The sequenced sample was naive CD4+ T cells from blood. These receptors came from a man aged 30-40 years with type 1 diabetes. CDR3s include the opening cysteine and the closing phenylalanine or tryptophan.

V gene,J gene,CDR3 protein
TRBV7-6,TRBJ2-5,CASSLGGGFPETQYF
TRBV5-1,TRBJ1-1,CASSNTGTQAFF
TRBV7-2,TRBJ2-7,CASSSIHLPRHYEQYF
TRBV11-2,TRBJ1-4,CASSPIQGARGEKLFF
TRBV18,TRBJ1-5,CASSPRAGPSNQPQHF
TRBV7-2,TRBJ2-5,CASSFTSGGAAETQYF
TRBV6-5,TRBJ2-7,CASSYRDRSYEQYF
TRBV23-1,TRBJ2-5,CASSRAPQETQYF
TRBV7-3,TRBJ1-1,CASSLHNGEAFF
TRBV9,TRBJ1-4,CASSVGGGWDEKLFF
TRBV30,TRBJ2-5,CAWNRDYKQETQYF
TRBV2,TRBJ1-5,CASMGTMRNQPQHF
TRBV7-2,TRBJ2-5,CASSFSRDLETQYF
TRBV5-4,TRBJ2-5,CASSLGQETQYF
TRBV7-2,TRBJ2-1,CASSRSRDGNEQFF
TRBV7-9,TRBJ1-2,CASSYPGQRYGYTF
TRBV11-2,TRBJ2-2,CASRRTGGLTGELFF
TRBV19,TRBJ2-2,CACNRDGRGELFF
TRBV6-1,TRBJ2-5,CASIETQKGETQYF
TRBV4-1,TRBJ1-2,CASSQVRGSENYGYTF
TRBV6-1,TRBJ1-5,CASSEGTGYEQPQHF
TRBV13,TRBJ1-1,CASSYWTGHTEAFF
TRBV20-1,TRBJ1-6,CSANSPLHF
TRBV7-2,TRBJ2-7,CASSPRLAGGPEQYF
TRBV28,TRBJ2-7,CASSSEGERGGYEQYF
TRBV28,TRBJ2-7,CASTPGQGASYEQYF
TRBV7-2,TRBJ2-3,CASSLASGDTQYF
TRBV25-1,TRBJ1-1,CASSVRDSEAFF
TRBV10-3,TRBJ1-1,CAISEGYRGQMNTEAFF
TRBV4-1,TRBJ1-1,CASSQPRKNTEAFF
TRBV6-5,TRBJ2-5,CASSRPLGKETQYF
TRBV4-3,TRBJ2-7,CASSQEGLPAQYF
TRBV4-2,TRBJ1-5,CASSQQGMSNQPQHF
TRBV15,TRBJ1-5,CATSSGPQGNQPQHF
TRBV10-3,TRBJ2-7,CAISGLRKGGYLTYEQYF
TRBV29-1,TRBJ2-7,CSVLLAGAYEQYF
TRBV7-2,TRBJ2-7,CASSLAAGQVSYYEQYF
TRBV9,TRBJ1-5,CASSVKGNQPQHF
TRBV29-1,TRBJ2-7,CSVYPLGVYEQYF
TRBV7-2,TRBJ2-1,CASSLQEGSYNEQFF
TRBV5-1,TRBJ2-5,CASSLAPPGETQYF
TRBV30,TRBJ2-7,CAWRRGGQGIYEQYF
TRBV6-5,TRBJ2-2,CASSVNTGELFF
TRBV9,TRBJ1-1,CASSVRGNTEAFF
TRBV9,TRBJ2-3,CASSVLAGTPGTDTQYF
TRBV28,TRBJ2-7,CASCTSRWEQYF
TRBV2,TRBJ2-2,CASRVTVNTGELFF
TRBV25-1,TRBJ2-1,CASSDSNGVYNEQFF
TRBV5-4,TRBJ1-6,CASSSDRGNSPLHF
TRBV10-3,TRBJ2-7,CATTRRDGPYEQYF
TRBV4-1,TRBJ1-6,CASSQDRYRDRVLSPLHF
TRBV5-4,TRBJ1-2,CASSIQGVDYGYTF
TRBV4-2,TRBJ2-3,CASSPDLTSGPIDTQYF
TRBV7-9,TRBJ2-3,CASSLFLDTQYF
TRBV19,TRBJ2-4,CASNLRTGNIQYF
TRBV7-2,TRBJ2-3,CASSPLAGVTDTQYF
TRBV18,TRBJ1-6,CASSPLENSPLHF
TRBV9,TRBJ2-1,CASSVGGGRAGRNEQFF
TRBV27,TRBJ2-3,CASSRGSRRDTQYF